The next 13 T cell receptor beta chains were all read from a single sample in a study of cytomegalovirus exposure and HLA in healthy donors. PCR amplification relied on 60 Vbeta primers (plus 13 Jbeta primers). Libraries were prepared by immunoSEQ multiplex PCR; TCRdb keeps only in-frame clonotypes and omits some of them. Of 100,000 to 150,000 clones in the sample, 75% to 85% were seen once. Sequencing was performed on PBMCs. The receptors shown here come from a woman aged 18-29 years in good health and CMV-seropositive.

V and J are TRBV5-6 and TRBJ1-1, with a weak D call TRBD1 (6 bases). The V gene's germline CDR1 is SGHDT and CDR2 YYEEEE. This CDR3 has 14 amino acids. Deletions cut 1 base from V and 2 bases from J, with 9 bases between. This CDR3 is CASSLPGVNTEAFF. CDR3 DNA: TGTGCCAGCAGCTTGCCAGGGGTTAACACTGAAGCTTTCTTT.

The gene calls are TRBV11-3 and TRBJ2-3, with TRBD1 matching 7 bases. The CDR3 has 14 amino acids. V lost 5 bases and J lost 0; bases outside the gene matches: 2. Germline V gene sequence: CDR1 SGHNT, CDR2 YENEEA. The chain's CDR3 is CASSRTGSTDTQYF. For the CDR3, the DNA is TGTGCCAGCAGCCGGACAGGTAGCACAGATACGCAGTATTTT.

This clone was detected only a few times. This chain connects TRBV29-1 to TRBJ2-3; D not certain. Trimming cost V 5 bases and J 0 bases, with 9 bases left between them. The length of the CDR3 is 13 residues. Germline CDR1 SQVTM, CDR2 ANQGSEA. CDR3 sequence: CSVRLASTDTQYF. Written as DNA, the CDR3 is TGCAGCGTTCGACTCGCTAGCACAGATACGCAGTATTTT.

This clone was seen more than once but under ten times. The chain recombines TRBV7-9 with TRBJ1-2; weak D call: TRBD1 (5 bases). In germline, CDR1 is SEHNR, CDR2 FQNEAQ (reference sequence). The V end lost 0 bases, the J end lost 2 bases, and 7 bases lay between the germline ends. This CDR3 contains 14 residues. In nucleotides, the CDR3 is TGTGCCAGCAGCTTAGCATCAGGGAACTATGGCTACACCTTC. It codes for CASSLASGNYGYTF.

The rearrangement uses TRBV5-1 and TRBJ2-7, with a weak D call TRBD1 (6 bases). Trimming took off 3 bases at V and 6 bases at J, with 22 bases between the two ends. In germline, CDR1 is SGHRS, CDR2 YFSETQ. This CDR3 spans 16 amino acids. CDR3 sequence: CASSSFGWGPGSEQYF. The CDR3, as DNA: TGCGCCAGCAGCTCATTTGGTTGGGGGCCAGGAAGCGAGCAGTACTTC.

The chain carries TRBV6-1 and TRBJ1-6; 9 nucleotides agree with TRBD1. This CDR3 is built from 13 residues. Looked up from germline, CDR1 is MNHNS and CDR2 is SASEGT. With V trimmed by 11 bases and J by 11 bases, 10 bases remained unmatched. CDR3 sequence (DNA): TGTGCCTCCTTTAGGACAGGGGATACACCCCTCCACTTT. This encodes CASFRTGDTPLHF.

About this clone itself: Relative to the germline gene, one junction end is altered; a read error may explain this. The chain recombines TRBV7-9 with TRBJ1-5, with D maybe TRBD1 (6 bases). The CDR3 consists of 16 residues. Germline V CDR1 and CDR2: SEHNR, FQNEAQ (reference sequence). CDR3 DNA sequence: TGTGCCAGCAGCGGATTACAGGGACCTAGCAATCAGCCCCAACATTTT. Translating it yields CASSGLQGPSNQPQHF.

A single count supports this clone. The rearrangement uses TRBV14 and TRBJ1-6; 7 bases fit TRBD1. The germline V gene encodes CDR1 SGHDN and CDR2 FVKESK. The CDR3 loop spans 14 amino acids. V shed 3 bases and J 11 bases; nucleotides not matched to a gene: 7. This CDR3 is CASSHRTGSTPLHF. The DNA for the CDR3 is TGTGCCAGCAGCCATCGGACAGGCTCGACACCCCTCCACTTT.

The chain carries TRBV29-1 and TRBJ2-1; no firm D call. Trimming removed 4 bases from V and 2 bases from J, with 6 bases in between. Germline lookup yields CDR1 SQVTM and CDR2 ANQGSEA. The CDR3 is 12 amino acids. CDR3 in DNA: TGCAGCGTTGGGCAGACCTACAATGAGCAGTTCTTC. Protein: CSVGQTYNEQFF.

V and J are TRBV27 and TRBJ2-1; 14 positions agree with TRBD2. The V and J ends lost 6 bases and 8 bases, in that order; junction bases with no gene match: 6. The CDR3 length is 15 residues. Looked up from germline, CDR1 is MNHEY and CDR2 is SMNVEV (reference sequence). The CDR3 here is CASSWGTSGGHEQFF. CDR3 DNA sequence: TGTGCCAGCAGCTGGGGGACTAGCGGGGGCCATGAGCAGTTCTTC.

This clone came up once. The rearrangement links TRBV20-1 to TRBJ2-5, with D uncertain. In germline, CDR1 is DFQATT, CDR2 SNEGSKA (reference sequence). With 6 bases removed from V and 5 bases from J, the gap between germline ends came to 7 bases. The CDR3 totals 10 residues. The DNA for the CDR3 is TGCAGTGCCCCCGTTGAGACCCAGTACTTC. This gives the protein CSAPVETQYF.

The chain employs TRBV27 and TRBJ1-1; D may be TRBD1 (6 bases). CDR3 length equals 15 residues. Germline CDR1 is MNHEY and CDR2 is SMNVEV (reference sequence). Trimming took 4 bases from V and 5 from J, leaving 17 bases between them. CDR3 loop: CASSSRQARETEAFF. In DNA, the CDR3 is TGTGCCAGCAGTTCGCGACAGGCGAGAGAGACTGAAGCTTTCTTT.

The chain joins TRBV6-5 to TRBJ2-7; D may be TRBD2 (5 bases). Germline assignment: CDR1 MNHEY and CDR2 SVGAGI. V lost 5 bases and J lost 6, with 8 bases in between. The CDR3 extends over 11 amino acids. The CDR3: CASSREFEQYF. CDR3 nucleotides: TGTGCCAGCAGTAGGGAGTTCGAGCAGTACTTC.